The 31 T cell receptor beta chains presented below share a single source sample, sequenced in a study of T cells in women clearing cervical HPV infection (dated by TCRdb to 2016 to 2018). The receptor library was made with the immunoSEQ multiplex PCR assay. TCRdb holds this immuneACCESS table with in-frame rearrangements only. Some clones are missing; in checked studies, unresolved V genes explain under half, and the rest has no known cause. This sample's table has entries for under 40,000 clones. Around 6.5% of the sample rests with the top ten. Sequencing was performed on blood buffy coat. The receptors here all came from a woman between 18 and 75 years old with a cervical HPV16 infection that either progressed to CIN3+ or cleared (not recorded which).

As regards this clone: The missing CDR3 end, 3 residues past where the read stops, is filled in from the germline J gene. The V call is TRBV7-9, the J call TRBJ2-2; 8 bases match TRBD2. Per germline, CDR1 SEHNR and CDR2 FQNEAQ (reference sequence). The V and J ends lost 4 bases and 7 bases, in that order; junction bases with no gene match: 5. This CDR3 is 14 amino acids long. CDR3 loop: CASSWGTSGGELFF. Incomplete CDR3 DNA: TGTGCCAGCAGCTGGGGGACTAGTGGCGGGGAG.

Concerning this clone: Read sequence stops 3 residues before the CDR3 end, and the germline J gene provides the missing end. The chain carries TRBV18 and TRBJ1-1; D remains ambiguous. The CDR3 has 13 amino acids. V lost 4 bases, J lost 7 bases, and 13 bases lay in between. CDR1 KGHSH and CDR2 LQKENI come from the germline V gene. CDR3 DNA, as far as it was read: TGTGCCAGCTCACTCACGAACAAGGTTGAA. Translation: CASSLTNKVE. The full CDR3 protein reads CASSLTNKVEAFF.

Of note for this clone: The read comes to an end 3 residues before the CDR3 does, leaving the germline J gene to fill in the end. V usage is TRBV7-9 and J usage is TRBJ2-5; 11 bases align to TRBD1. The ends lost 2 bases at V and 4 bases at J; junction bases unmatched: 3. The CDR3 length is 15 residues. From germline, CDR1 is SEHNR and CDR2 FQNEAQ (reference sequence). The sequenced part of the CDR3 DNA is TGTGCCAGCAGCTTACTAGGACAGGGGGCAGAGACC. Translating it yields CASSLLGQGAET. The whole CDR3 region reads CASSLLGQGAETQYF.

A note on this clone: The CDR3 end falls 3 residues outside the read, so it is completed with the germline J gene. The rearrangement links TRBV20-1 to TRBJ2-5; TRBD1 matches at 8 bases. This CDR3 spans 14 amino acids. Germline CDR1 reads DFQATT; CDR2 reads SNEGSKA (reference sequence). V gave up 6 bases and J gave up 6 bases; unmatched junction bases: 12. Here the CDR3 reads CSALTRTGMQTQYF. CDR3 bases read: TGCAGTGCGCTTACCCGGACAGGGATGCAGACC.

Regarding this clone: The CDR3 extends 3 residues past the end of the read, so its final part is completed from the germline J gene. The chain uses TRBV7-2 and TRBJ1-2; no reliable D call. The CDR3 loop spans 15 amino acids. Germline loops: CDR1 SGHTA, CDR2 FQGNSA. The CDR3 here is CASSLAPPPSIDYTF. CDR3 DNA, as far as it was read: TGTGCCAGCAGCTTAGCGCCCCCCCCTTCAATAGAC.

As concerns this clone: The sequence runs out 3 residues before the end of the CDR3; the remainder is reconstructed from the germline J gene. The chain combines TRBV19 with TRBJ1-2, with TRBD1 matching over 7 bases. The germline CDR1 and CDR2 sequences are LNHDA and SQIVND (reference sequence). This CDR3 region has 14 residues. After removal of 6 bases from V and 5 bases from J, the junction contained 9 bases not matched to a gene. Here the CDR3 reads CASSSQGVGYGYTF. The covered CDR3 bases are TGTGCCAGTAGCTCCCAGGGGGTAGGGTATGGC.

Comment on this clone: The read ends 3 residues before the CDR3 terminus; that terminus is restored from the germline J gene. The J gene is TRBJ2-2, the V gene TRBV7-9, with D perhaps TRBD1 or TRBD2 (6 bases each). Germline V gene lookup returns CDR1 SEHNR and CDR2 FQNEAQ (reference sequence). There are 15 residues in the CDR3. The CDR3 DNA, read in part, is TGTGCCAGCAGCTCGAGGGGGAGGAGTAATTCACCG. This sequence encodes CASSSRGRSNSP. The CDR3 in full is CASSSRGRSNSPLFF.

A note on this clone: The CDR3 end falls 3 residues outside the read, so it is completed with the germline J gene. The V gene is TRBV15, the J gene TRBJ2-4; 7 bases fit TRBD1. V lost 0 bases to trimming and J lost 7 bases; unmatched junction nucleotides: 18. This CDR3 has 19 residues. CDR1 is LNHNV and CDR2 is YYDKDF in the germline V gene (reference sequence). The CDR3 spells CATSRDRGDRVGGWNIQYF. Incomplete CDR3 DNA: TGTGCCACCAGCAGAGATCGAGGCGACAGGGTGGGCGGGTGGAACATT. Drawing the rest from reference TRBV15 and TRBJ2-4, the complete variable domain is DAMVIQNPRYQVTQFGKPVTLSCSQTLNHNVMYWYQQKSSQAPKLLFHYYDKDFNNEADTPDNFQSRRPNTSFCFLDIRSPGLGDTAMYLCATSRDRGDRVGGWNIQYFGAGTRLSVL.

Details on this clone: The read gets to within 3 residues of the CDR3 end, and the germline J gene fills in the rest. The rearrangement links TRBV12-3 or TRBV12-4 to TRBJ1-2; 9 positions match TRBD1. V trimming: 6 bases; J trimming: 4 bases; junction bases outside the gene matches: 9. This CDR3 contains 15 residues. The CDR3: CASSHRGLGPYGYTF. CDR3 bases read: TGTGCCAGCAGCCACAGGGGGCTAGGTCCCTATGGC.

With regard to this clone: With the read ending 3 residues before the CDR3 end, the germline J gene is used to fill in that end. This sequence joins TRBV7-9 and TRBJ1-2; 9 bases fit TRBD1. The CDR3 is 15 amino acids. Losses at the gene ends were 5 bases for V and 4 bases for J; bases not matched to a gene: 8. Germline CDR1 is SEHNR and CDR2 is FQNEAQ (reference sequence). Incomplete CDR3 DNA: TGTGCCAGCAGCAAACAGGGGGCTGAGGGCTATGGC. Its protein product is CASSKQGAEGYG. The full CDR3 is CASSKQGAEGYGYTF.

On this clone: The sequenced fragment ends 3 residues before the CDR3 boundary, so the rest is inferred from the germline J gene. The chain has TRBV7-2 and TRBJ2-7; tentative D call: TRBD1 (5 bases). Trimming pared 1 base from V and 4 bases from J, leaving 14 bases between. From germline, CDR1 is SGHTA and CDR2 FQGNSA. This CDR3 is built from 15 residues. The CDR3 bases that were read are TGTGCCAGCAGCTTAGGCTTGGGGCTTCGATACGAG. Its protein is CASSLGLGLRYE. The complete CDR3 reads CASSLGLGLRYEQYF.

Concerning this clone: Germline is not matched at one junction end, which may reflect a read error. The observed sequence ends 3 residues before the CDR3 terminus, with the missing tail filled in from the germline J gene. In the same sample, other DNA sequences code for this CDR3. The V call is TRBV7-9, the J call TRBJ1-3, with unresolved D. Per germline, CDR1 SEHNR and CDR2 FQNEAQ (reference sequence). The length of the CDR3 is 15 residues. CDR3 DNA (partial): TGTGCCAGCAGCCCCCCGAGCGGGCCTGGAAACACT. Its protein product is CASSPPSGPGNT. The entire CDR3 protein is CASSPPSGPGNTIYF.

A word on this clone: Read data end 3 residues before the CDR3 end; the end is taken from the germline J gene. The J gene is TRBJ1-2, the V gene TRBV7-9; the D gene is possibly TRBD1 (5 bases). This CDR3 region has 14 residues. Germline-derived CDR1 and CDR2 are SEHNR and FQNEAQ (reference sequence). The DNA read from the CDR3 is TGTGCCAGCAGCTTGAGGGGTGACGGTCCTGAC. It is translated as CASSLRGDGPD. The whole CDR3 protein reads CASSLRGDGPDYTF.

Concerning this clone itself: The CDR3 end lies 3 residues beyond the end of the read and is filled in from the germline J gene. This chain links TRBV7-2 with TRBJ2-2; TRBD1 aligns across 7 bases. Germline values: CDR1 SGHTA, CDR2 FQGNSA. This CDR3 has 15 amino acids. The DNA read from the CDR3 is TGTGCCAGCAGCTTACTTCAGGGGGATAGTTCACCG. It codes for CASSLLQGDSSP. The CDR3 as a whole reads CASSLLQGDSSPLFF.

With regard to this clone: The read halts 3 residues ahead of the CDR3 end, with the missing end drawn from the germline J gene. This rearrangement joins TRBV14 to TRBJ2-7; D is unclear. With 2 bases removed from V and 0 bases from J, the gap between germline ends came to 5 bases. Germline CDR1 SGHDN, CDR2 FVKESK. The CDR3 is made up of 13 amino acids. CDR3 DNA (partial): TGTGCCAGCAGCCAACAGGTCTCCTACGAG. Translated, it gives CASSQQVSYE. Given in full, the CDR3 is CASSQQVSYEQYF.

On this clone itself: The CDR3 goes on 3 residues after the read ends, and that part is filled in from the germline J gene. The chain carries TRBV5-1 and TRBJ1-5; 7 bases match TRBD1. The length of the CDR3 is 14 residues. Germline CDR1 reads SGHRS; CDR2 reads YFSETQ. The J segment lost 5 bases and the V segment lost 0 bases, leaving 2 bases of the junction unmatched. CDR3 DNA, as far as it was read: TGCGCCAGCAGCTTGGGACAGGGAGATCAGCCC. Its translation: CASSLGQGDQP. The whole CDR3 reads CASSLGQGDQPQHF.

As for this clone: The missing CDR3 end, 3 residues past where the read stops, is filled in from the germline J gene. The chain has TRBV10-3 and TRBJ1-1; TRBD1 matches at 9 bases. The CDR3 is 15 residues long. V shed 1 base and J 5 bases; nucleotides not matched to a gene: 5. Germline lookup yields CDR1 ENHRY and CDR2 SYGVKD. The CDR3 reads CAISELGQGGTEAFF. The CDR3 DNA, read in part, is TGTGCCATCAGTGAGTTGGGACAGGGAGGAACTGAA.

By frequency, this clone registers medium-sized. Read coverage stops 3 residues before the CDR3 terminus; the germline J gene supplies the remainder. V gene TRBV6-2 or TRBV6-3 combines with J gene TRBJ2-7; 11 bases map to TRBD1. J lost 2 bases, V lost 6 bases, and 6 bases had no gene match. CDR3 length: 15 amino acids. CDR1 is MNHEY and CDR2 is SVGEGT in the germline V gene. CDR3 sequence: CASRDRTGGTYEQYF. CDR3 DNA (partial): TGTGCCAGCAGGGACCGGACAGGGGGCACCTACGAG.

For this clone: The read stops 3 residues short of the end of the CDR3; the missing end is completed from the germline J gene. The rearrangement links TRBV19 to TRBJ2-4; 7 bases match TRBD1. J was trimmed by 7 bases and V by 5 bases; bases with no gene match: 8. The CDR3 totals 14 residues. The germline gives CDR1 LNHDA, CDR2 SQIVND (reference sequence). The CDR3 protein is CASSSRTGGNIQYF. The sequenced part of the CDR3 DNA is TGTGCCAGTAGTTCTCGGACAGGAGGTAACATT.

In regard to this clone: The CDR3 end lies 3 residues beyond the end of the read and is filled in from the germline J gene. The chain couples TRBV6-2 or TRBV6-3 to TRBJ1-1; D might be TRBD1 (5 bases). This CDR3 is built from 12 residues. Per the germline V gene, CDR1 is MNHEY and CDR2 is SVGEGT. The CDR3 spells CASRPGNDEAFF. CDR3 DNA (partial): TGTGCCAGCAGGCCAGGGAACGACGAG.

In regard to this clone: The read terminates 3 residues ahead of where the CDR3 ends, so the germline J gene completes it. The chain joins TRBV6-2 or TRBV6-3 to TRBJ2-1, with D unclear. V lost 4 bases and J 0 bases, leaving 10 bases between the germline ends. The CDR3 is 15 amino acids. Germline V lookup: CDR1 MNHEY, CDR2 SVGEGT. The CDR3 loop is CASSLVQGSYNEQFF. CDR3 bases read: TGTGCCAGCAGTTTGGTCCAAGGCTCCTACAATGAG.

The DNA read from the CDR3 is TGTGCCAGCTCCCGGGGACAGGGGAATCAGCCC. Translating it yields CASSRGQGNQP. The whole CDR3 protein reads CASSRGQGNQPQHF. The gene calls are TRBV18 and TRBJ1-5; 10 nucleotides line up with TRBD1. The read ends 3 residues before the CDR3 terminus; that terminus is restored from the germline J gene. The ends lost 6 bases at V and 4 bases at J; junction bases unmatched: 3. This CDR3 contains 14 residues. The germline gives CDR1 KGHSH, CDR2 LQKENI. Full variable domain (missing parts from reference TRBV18 and TRBJ1-5): NAGVMQNPRHLVRRRGQEARLRCSPMKGHSHVYWYRQLPEEGLKFMVYLQKENIIDESGMPKERFSAEFPKEGPSILRIQQVVRGDSAAYFCASSRGQGNQPQHFGDGTRLSIL.

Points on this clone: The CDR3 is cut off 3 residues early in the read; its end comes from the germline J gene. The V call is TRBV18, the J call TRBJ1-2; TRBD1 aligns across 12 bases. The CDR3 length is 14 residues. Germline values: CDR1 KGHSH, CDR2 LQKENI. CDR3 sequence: CASSLWDRGRDYTF. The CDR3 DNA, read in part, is TGTGCCAGCTCACTTTGGGACAGGGGGCGCGAC.

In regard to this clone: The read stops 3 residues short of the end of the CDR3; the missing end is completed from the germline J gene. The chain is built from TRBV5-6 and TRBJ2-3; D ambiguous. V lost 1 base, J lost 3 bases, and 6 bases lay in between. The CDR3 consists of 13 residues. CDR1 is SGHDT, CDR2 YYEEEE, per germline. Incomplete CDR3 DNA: TGTGCCAGCAGCTTGACCGGGACAGATACG. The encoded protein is CASSLTGTDT. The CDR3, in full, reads CASSLTGTDTQYF.

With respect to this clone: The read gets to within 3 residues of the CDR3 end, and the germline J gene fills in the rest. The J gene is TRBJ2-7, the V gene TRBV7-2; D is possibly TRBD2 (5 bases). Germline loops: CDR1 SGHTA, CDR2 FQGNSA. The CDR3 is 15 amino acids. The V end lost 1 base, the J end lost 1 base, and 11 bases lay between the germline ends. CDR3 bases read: TGTGCCAGCAGCTTAGTGAGCGGATCTTCCTACGAG. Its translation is CASSLVSGSSYE. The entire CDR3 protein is CASSLVSGSSYEQYF.

CDR3 bases read: TGCGCCAGCAGCTTATATTTACTGAACACCGGGGAG. As protein: CASSLYLLNTGE. The whole CDR3 protein reads CASSLYLLNTGELFF. The chain recombines TRBV5-1 with TRBJ2-2; D is unclear. The read falls 3 residues short of the CDR3 end, and the missing part is taken from the germline J gene. Germline loops: CDR1 SGHRS, CDR2 YFSETQ. The length of the CDR3 is 15 residues. Trimming cost V 2 bases and J 1 base, with 9 bases left between them.

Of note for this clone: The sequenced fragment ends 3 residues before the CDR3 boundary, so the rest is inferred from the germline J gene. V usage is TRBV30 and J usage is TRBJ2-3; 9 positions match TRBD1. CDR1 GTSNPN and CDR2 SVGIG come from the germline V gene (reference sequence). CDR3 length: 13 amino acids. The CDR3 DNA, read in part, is TGTGCCTGGAGTCACAGGGGGCATCAGCCG. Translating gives CAWSHRGHQP. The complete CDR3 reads CAWSHRGHQPQYF.

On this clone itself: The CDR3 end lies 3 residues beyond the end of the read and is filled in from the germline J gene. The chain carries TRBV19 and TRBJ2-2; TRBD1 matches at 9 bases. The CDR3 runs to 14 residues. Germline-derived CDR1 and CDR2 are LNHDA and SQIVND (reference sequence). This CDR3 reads CATEETGGNEKLFF. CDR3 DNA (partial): TGTGCCACCGAGGAGACAGGGGGGAATGAAAAG.

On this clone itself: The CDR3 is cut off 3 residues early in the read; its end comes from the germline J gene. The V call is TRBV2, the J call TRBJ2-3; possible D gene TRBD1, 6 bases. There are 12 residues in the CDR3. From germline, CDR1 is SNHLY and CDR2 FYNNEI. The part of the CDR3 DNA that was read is TGTGCCAGCGGGACATACCAAGAGACG. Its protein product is CASGTYQET. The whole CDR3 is CASGTYQETQYF.

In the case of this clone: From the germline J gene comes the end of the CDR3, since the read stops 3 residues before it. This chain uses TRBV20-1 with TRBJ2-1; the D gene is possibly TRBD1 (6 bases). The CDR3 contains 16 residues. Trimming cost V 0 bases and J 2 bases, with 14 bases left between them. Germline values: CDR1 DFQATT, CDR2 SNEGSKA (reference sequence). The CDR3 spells CSARDPLQGTYNEQFF. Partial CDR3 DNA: TGCAGTGCTAGAGATCCGCTACAGGGAACCTACAATGAG.

Partial CDR3 DNA: TGTGCCAGCAGCCAAGGGACAAAGGGAGAGGGTTACAATGAG. Translation gives CASSQGTKGEGYNE. The whole CDR3 reads CASSQGTKGEGYNEQFF. This rearrangement joins TRBV4-2 to TRBJ2-1, with D possibly called TRBD1 or TRBD2 (5 bases each). The CDR3 extends 3 residues past the end of the read, so its final part is completed from the germline J gene. Trimming pared 1 base from V and 4 bases from J, leaving 17 bases between. Germline CDR1 is LGHNA and CDR2 is YNFKEQ. CDR3 length: 17 residues.